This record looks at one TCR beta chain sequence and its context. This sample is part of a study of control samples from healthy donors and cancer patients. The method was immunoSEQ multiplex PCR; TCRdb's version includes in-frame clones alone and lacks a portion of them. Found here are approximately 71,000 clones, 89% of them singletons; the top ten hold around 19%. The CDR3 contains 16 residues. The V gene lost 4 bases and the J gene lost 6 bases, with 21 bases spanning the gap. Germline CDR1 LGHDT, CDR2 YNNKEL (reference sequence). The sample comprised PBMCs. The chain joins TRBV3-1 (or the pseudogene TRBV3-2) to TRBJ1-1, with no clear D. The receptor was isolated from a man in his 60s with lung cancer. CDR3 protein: CASSRIDWVLGAEAFF. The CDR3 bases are TGTGCCAGCAGCCGAATTGATTGGGTCCTGGGAGCTGAAGCTTTCTTT.